These T cell receptor beta chains were read from a single sample in a study of T cells in Graves' hyperthyroidism and ophthalmopathy. In TCRdb, the multiplex PCR reads were re-called with MiXCR into one record per CDR3 protein. The sample lists about 200,000 distinct CDR3 sequences; roughly 17% were seen once. Sequenced material: blood. These receptors were obtained from a woman between 50 and 59 years old with Graves' hyperthyroidism. Each CDR3 is given with its conserved first and last residue. D genes are given only for firm matches. Clone size is given for some rows only: seen once, a few or many times, or a class if the clone is expanded.

>TRBJ2-3|TRBV19|few|-
TGTGCCAGTTATCTCGATAGAGGCACAGATACGCAGTATTTT
CASYLDRGTDTQYF
>TRBJ2-1|TRBV28|many|-
TGTGCCAGCAGTTTAGGTCACGCCATTAATGAGCAGTTCTTC
CASSLGHAINEQFF
>TRBJ2-1|TRBV7-9|many|-
TGTGCCAGCAGCCTGCTAGCGTCGCCGTACAATGAGCAGTTCTTC
CASSLLASPYNEQFF
>TRBJ2-7|TRBV20-1|few|-
TGCAGTGCTGGTGCCAGGGGCTACGAGCAGTACTTC
CSAGARGYEQYF
>TRBJ2-3|TRBV11-3|many|-
TGTGCCAGCAGCTTATTTCCGGCTAGCACAGATACGCAGTATTTT
CASSLFPASTDTQYF
>TRBJ1-1|TRBV11-3|many|-
TGTGCCAGCAGCTTAGTTTTAAGAGACACTGAAGCTTTCTTT
CASSLVLRDTEAFF
>TRBJ2-7|TRBV29-1|once|TRBD2
TGCAGCGTTGTTAGGACTAGCGGGAGTGGCGAGCAGTACTTC
CSVVRTSGSGEQYF
>TRBJ2-1|TRBV28|once|TRBD2
TGTGCCAGCAGTCCTACCCGGACTAGCGGGGGTTACAATGAGCAGTTCTTC
CASSPTRTSGGYNEQFF
>TRBJ1-5|TRBV2|many|-
TGTGCCAGCAGCGACGACGGGGGCAATCAGCCCCAGCATTTT
CASSDDGGNQPQHF
>TRBJ2-5|TRBV7-8|many|TRBD2
TGTGCCAGCAGCTTAGTGGGGGCGCGGACTAGCGGGGAACCCAAGAGAGCCCAGTACTTC
CASSLVGARTSGEPKRAQYF
>TRBJ2-2|TRBV30|few|-
TGTGCCTGCTCCGTGACTATTCCCGGGGAGCTGTTTTTT
CACSVTIPGELFF
>TRBJ1-3|TRBV9|many|TRBD1
TGTGCCAGCACAGGGACAGCCTCTGGAAACACCATATATTTT
CASTGTASGNTIYF
>TRBJ1-1|TRBV28|many|-
TGTGCCAGCAGGACAGGTCGCCCTGAAGCTTTCTTT
CASRTGRPEAFF
>TRBJ2-7|TRBV10-2|-|TRBD2
TGCGCCACCGGACTAGCGGGAGGAGCCTACGAGCAGTACTTC
CATGLAGGAYEQYF
>TRBJ1-5|TRBV4-1|few|-
TGCGCCAGCAGCCAAGACAACCAGGGGCTTCAGCCCCAGCATTTT
CASSQDNQGLQPQHF
>TRBJ2-5|TRBV7-2|many|TRBD1
TGTGCCAGCAGCGCAGGACAGGGGACGAAGACCCAGTACTTC
CASSAGQGTKTQYF
>TRBJ2-3|TRBV20-1|many|TRBD2
TGCAGTGCTAGGACTAGCGGGAGGGCCTTCACAGATACGCAGTATTTT
CSARTSGRAFTDTQYF
>TRBJ1-2|TRBV28|-|-
TGTGCCAGCAGTTCCGAATCTGGCTACACCTTC
CASSSESGYTF
>TRBJ1-6|TRBV2|once|TRBD1
TGTGCCAGCAGTTGGACAGGGGCGGAATCACCCCTCCACTTT
CASSWTGAESPLHF
>TRBJ1-1|TRBV20-1|-|-
TGCAGTGCACCTCAAGTTCCGGGACAACCTAATGAAGCTTTCTTT
CSAPQVPGQPNEAFF
>TRBJ2-3|TRBV2|many|TRBD2
TGTGCCAGCAGTGAAGGGCAGACTAGCGGGAGCACAGATACGCAGTATTTT
CASSEGQTSGSTDTQYF
>TRBJ2-3|TRBV14|few|-
TGTGCCAGCAGCCAAGTAGGTCCCACGGATACGCAGTATTTT
CASSQVGPTDTQYF
>TRBJ1-1|TRBV28|-|-
TGTGCCAGCAACCAACTTCCAGAGAACACTGAAGCTTTCTTT
CASNQLPENTEAFF
>TRBJ2-1|TRBV24-1|-|-
TGTGCCACCAGTGTCGGGGCTCCTGGACTCAATGAGCAGTTCTTC
CATSVGAPGLNEQFF
>TRBJ2-3|TRBV4-1|many|TRBD2
TGCGCCAGCAGCCGAGGACTAGCGGGAGGCACAGATACGCAGTATTTT
CASSRGLAGGTDTQYF
>TRBJ2-1|TRBV20-1|-|-
TGCAGTGCTAGAGAGGGGGCGGAAAAGAAGAATGAGCAGTTCTTC
CSAREGAEKKNEQFF
>TRBJ2-3|TRBV5-6|few|-
TGTGCCAGCTCCAAACGACTTGACACAGATACGCAGTATTTT
CASSKRLDTDTQYF
>TRBJ2-5|TRBV11-3|many|-
TGTGCCAGCAGCTTCAGGGATCAGGTTGAGACCCAGTACTTC
CASSFRDQVETQYF
>TRBJ1-2|TRBV20-1|few|-
TGCAGTGCTAGAGATTCCTCCGGGCCCCGTCTATTTAACTATGGCTACACCTTC
CSARDSSGPRLFNYGYTF
>TRBJ2-1|TRBV18|many|TRBD2
TGTGCCAGCTCACTGACTAGCGGGAGGGGTAATGAGCAGTTCTTC
CASSLTSGRGNEQFF
>TRBJ2-7|TRBV20-1|-|TRBD2
TGCAGTGTCACTACTATCCTAGCGGGAGTCCACGAGCAGTACTTC
CSVTTILAGVHEQYF
>TRBJ2-3|TRBV12-3/TRBV12-4|many|-
TGTGCCAGCAGTTTTAGGGCCGCTAGCACAGATACGCAGTATTTT
CASSFRAASTDTQYF
>TRBJ2-1|TRBV9|-|TRBD2
TGTGCCAGCAGCCCAAAGGTAGGGACTAGTTCCTACAATGAGCAGTTCTTC
CASSPKVGTSSYNEQFF
>TRBJ2-1|TRBV29-1|many|TRBD2
TGCAGCGTTGTCCTAGCGGGTTACAATGAGCAGTTCTTC
CSVVLAGYNEQFF
>TRBJ2-3|TRBV9|many|TRBD2
TGTGCCAGCAATCGGCTAGCGGCCCCCACAGATACGCAGTATTTT
CASNRLAAPTDTQYF
>TRBJ2-7|TRBV7-2|once|TRBD2
TGTGCCAGCAGCCCCCGATTTAGCGGGAGGGCCCCCTACGAGCAGTACTTC
CASSPRFSGRAPYEQYF
>TRBJ2-1|TRBV5-1|-|-
TGCGCCAGCAGCATCGGGACGGGAGCCTACAATGAGCAGTTCTTC
CASSIGTGAYNEQFF
>TRBJ2-7|TRBV18|once|-
TGTGCCAGCTCGCCCAGGATCCACGAGCAGTACTTC
CASSPRIHEQYF
>TRBJ2-7|TRBV20-1|many|-
TGCAGTGCTACGGATACCCCATTAGTCGGCGAGCAGTACTTC
CSATDTPLVGEQYF
>TRBJ2-1|TRBV20-1|few|-
TGCAGTGCTAGAGATCTAACAACGGGGCAGTTCTTC
CSARDLTTGQFF
>TRBJ2-7|TRBV10-2|few|-
TGCGCCAGCAAGAGCGGGCGATACGAGCAGTACTTC
CASKSGRYEQYF
>TRBJ2-5|TRBV2|many|-
TGTGCCAGCAACAGGGAACCCCAAGAGACCCAGTACTTC
CASNREPQETQYF
>TRBJ2-7|TRBV19|-|-
TGTGCCAGTAGTAAAACAAGGACTGGCGGGGCCTACGAGCAGTACTTC
CASSKTRTGGAYEQYF
>TRBJ2-1|TRBV2|-|-
TGTGCCAGCAGACCCGGGGGCTCGGGTTGGGGTGAGCAGTTCTTC
CASRPGGSGWGEQFF
>TRBJ1-1|TRBV20-1|many|-
TGCAGTGCTAACCCTGAAGCTTTCTTT
CSANPEAFF
>TRBJ1-2|TRBV18|many|TRBD1
TGTGCCAGCTCGCCGGACAGGGTAGCTGGCTACACCTTC
CASSPDRVAGYTF
>TRBJ1-1|TRBV20-1|many|TRBD1
TGCAGTGCTAGGGCGGGACAGCGAAACACTGAAGCTTTCTTT
CSARAGQRNTEAFF
>TRBJ2-1|TRBV20-1|many|TRBD2
TGCAGTGCTAGAGACCCGGGACTAGCGGGAGGGATTAGCTCCTACAATGAGCAGTTCTTC
CSARDPGLAGGISSYNEQFF
>TRBJ2-3|TRBV6-1|-|TRBD2
TGTGCCAGCGCCCTAGCGGGAGGGAGCACAGATACGCAGTATTTT
CASALAGGSTDTQYF
>TRBJ2-3|TRBV7-2|many|TRBD2
TGTGCCAGCAGCTCCCTAGCGGCCCCAGATACGCAGTATTTT
CASSSLAAPDTQYF
>TRBJ2-7|TRBV7-9|-|-
TGTGCCAGCAGCTTATCCGACTCCTACGAGCAGTACTTC
CASSLSDSYEQYF
>TRBJ2-7|TRBV5-1|many|-
TGCGCCAGCAGCTCCCAAGGTACGGTGTACGAGCAGTACTTC
CASSSQGTVYEQYF
>TRBJ1-5|TRBV15|many|-
TGTGCCACTGAGGACAAGCGCTCATATCAGCCCCAGCATTTT
CATEDKRSYQPQHF
>TRBJ2-2|TRBV20-1|-|-
TGCAGTGCTAGAGTCAGTCCGACTAAGGGGACCGGGGAGCTGTTTTTT
CSARVSPTKGTGELFF
>TRBJ2-1|TRBV12-3/TRBV12-4|many|TRBD2
TGTGCCAGCAGTTTAGCTGCTGGACTAGCGGGAGAATTTGAGCAGTTCTTC
CASSLAAGLAGEFEQFF
>TRBJ2-3|TRBV9|many|-
TGTGCCAGTACCCCACTTCTAGCGATGACAGATACGCAGTATTTT
CASTPLLAMTDTQYF
>TRBJ2-3|TRBV5-1|many|TRBD1
TGCGCCAGCAGCTCCCAGGGGGCAGATACGCAGTATTTT
CASSSQGADTQYF
>TRBJ2-3|TRBV10-3|many|-
TGTGCCATCAGTGAGTCGACCCCCCCTGGGGGAGTAACCTCAGATACGCAGTATTTT
CAISESTPPGGVTSDTQYF
>TRBJ2-5|TRBV6-1|-|-
TGTGCCAGCCGGAGGGAGGAGACCCAGTACTTC
CASRREETQYF